The rows below give T cell receptor beta chains drawn from one sample of a study of blood T cell repertoires in COVID-19. Data came from immunoSEQ multiplex PCR; TCRdb stores just in-frame clones and leaves some out. The sample holds 150,000 to 180,000 clones, around 85% seen once. Sequencing was performed on peripheral blood. Every receptor here comes from a man aged 55 to 69 with COVID-19, enrolled during active disease. Both conserved end residues are part of each CDR3. A D gene is named only where the DNA matches it firmly. For some rows the clone size is stated as once, few or many, or as a class when expanded; others skip it.

D gene: .
J gene: TRBJ1-4
V gene: TRBV7-6
clone size: .
CDR3 protein: CASSFSGGPTNEKLFF
CDR3 DNA: TGTGCCAGCAGCTTCTCCGGGGGACCAACTAATGAAAAACTGTTTTTT

D gene: TRBD2
J gene: TRBJ2-4
V gene: TRBV27
clone size: few
CDR3 protein: CASSLRGRALDIQYF
CDR3 DNA: TGTGCCAGCAGTTTACGCGGGAGGGCCCTCGACATTCAGTACTTC

D gene: .
J gene: TRBJ2-3
V gene: TRBV5-6
clone size: .
CDR3 protein: CASTRDFSTDTQYF
CDR3 DNA: TGTGCCAGCACCCGGGACTTTTCCACAGATACGCAGTATTTT

D gene: .
J gene: TRBJ2-7
V gene: TRBV9
clone size: few
CDR3 protein: CASSVGPGGEQYF
CDR3 DNA: TGTGCCAGCAGCGTAGGACCGGGCGGGGAGCAGTACTTC

D gene: .
J gene: TRBJ2-5
V gene: TRBV7-9
clone size: .
CDR3 protein: CASSSPLGFEETQYF
CDR3 DNA: TGTGCCAGCAGCTCGCCTCTGGGCTTTGAAGAGACCCAGTACTTC

D gene: .
J gene: TRBJ2-5
V gene: TRBV3-1/TRBV3-2
clone size: once
CDR3 protein: CASSQGLKETQYF
CDR3 DNA: TGTGCCAGCAGCCAAGGACTCAAAGAGACCCAGTACTTC

D gene: TRBD1
J gene: TRBJ2-7
V gene: TRBV27
clone size: .
CDR3 protein: CASRTGMGVHEQYF
CDR3 DNA: TGTGCCAGCAGGACAGGGATGGGTGTACACGAGCAGTACTTC

D gene: .
J gene: TRBJ1-1
V gene: TRBV29-1
clone size: few
CDR3 protein: CSVHGQIEAFF
CDR3 DNA: TGCAGCGTGCACGGACAGATTGAAGCTTTCTTT

D gene: TRBD1
J gene: TRBJ1-4
V gene: TRBV6-2/TRBV6-3
clone size: few
CDR3 protein: CASSSAGGPNEKLFF
CDR3 DNA: TGTGCCAGCAGTTCCGCAGGGGGCCCTAATGAAAAACTGTTTTTT

D gene: .
J gene: TRBJ1-6
V gene: TRBV5-1
clone size: .
CDR3 protein: CASSLDPNSPLHF
CDR3 DNA: TGCGCCAGCAGCCTAGATCCCAATTCACCCCTCCACTTT

D gene: .
J gene: TRBJ1-5
V gene: TRBV6-5
clone size: .
CDR3 protein: CASGPTSASNQPQHF
CDR3 DNA: TGTGCCAGCGGGCCTACCAGTGCTTCCAATCAGCCCCAGCATTTT

D gene: TRBD2
J gene: TRBJ2-7
V gene: TRBV6-5
clone size: .
CDR3 protein: CASSRGEEQYF
CDR3 DNA: TGTGCCAGCTCCCGGGGGGAGGAGCAGTACTTC

D gene: TRBD2
J gene: TRBJ2-7
V gene: TRBV10-3
clone size: .
CDR3 protein: CAIRDSTSGNEQYF
CDR3 DNA: TGTGCCATCAGAGATTCGACTAGCGGGAACGAGCAGTACTTC

D gene: .
J gene: TRBJ1-1
V gene: TRBV19
clone size: .
CDR3 protein: CASKQGLNTEAFF
CDR3 DNA: TGTGCCAGTAAACAGGGTTTGAACACTGAAGCTTTCTTT

D gene: .
J gene: TRBJ2-1
V gene: TRBV7-2
clone size: .
CDR3 protein: CASSLAGVGYNEQFF
CDR3 DNA: TGTGCCAGCAGCTTAGCGGGAGTGGGATACAATGAGCAGTTCTTC

D gene: .
J gene: TRBJ2-5
V gene: TRBV18
clone size: .
CDR3 protein: CASSPQSTVGETQYF
CDR3 DNA: TGTGCCAGCTCACCACAATCGACAGTGGGAGAGACCCAGTACTTC

D gene: TRBD1
J gene: TRBJ1-1
V gene: TRBV29-1
clone size: .
CDR3 protein: CSYRRTGLNTEAFF
CDR3 DNA: TGCAGCTACCGGAGGACAGGGTTGAACACTGAAGCTTTCTTT

D gene: TRBD2
J gene: TRBJ2-3
V gene: TRBV4-3
clone size: .
CDR3 protein: CASSQESSGGVGTDTQYF
CDR3 DNA: TGCGCCAGCAGCCAAGAAAGTAGCGGGGGGGTTGGGACAGATACGCAGTATTTT

D gene: TRBD1
J gene: TRBJ1-2
V gene: TRBV19
clone size: .
CDR3 protein: CASSPQGTGNYGYTF
CDR3 DNA: TGTGCCAGTAGTCCGCAGGGGACAGGCAACTATGGCTACACCTTC

D gene: TRBD1
J gene: TRBJ1-4
V gene: TRBV28
clone size: .
CDR3 protein: CASSSQGALGEKLFF
CDR3 DNA: TGTGCCAGCAGTTCCCAGGGGGCGTTAGGTGAAAAACTGTTTTTT

D gene: .
J gene: TRBJ1-5
V gene: TRBV11-2
clone size: .
CDR3 protein: CASSLGALGNQPQHF
CDR3 DNA: TGTGCCAGCAGCCTCGGTGCCCTAGGCAATCAGCCCCAGCATTTT

D gene: .
J gene: TRBJ2-5
V gene: TRBV18
clone size: .
CDR3 protein: CASSLTRTGPQETQYF
CDR3 DNA: TGTGCCAGCTCACTCACCCGTACAGGGCCACAAGAGACCCAGTACTTC

D gene: .
J gene: TRBJ2-2
V gene: TRBV11-1
clone size: .
CDR3 protein: CASSSLGLAPGELFF
CDR3 DNA: TGTGCCAGCAGCTCCCTGGGGCTAGCGCCCGGGGAGCTGTTTTTT

D gene: TRBD1
J gene: TRBJ1-5
V gene: TRBV29-1
clone size: .
CDR3 protein: CNLQGGNQPQHF
CDR3 DNA: TGCAACCTACAGGGGGGCAATCAGCCCCAGCATTTT

D gene: TRBD1
J gene: TRBJ2-7
V gene: TRBV5-1
clone size: .
CDR3 protein: CASSLGQGVSYEQYF
CDR3 DNA: TGCGCCAGCAGCCTCGGACAGGGCGTCTCCTACGAGCAGTACTTC

D gene: .
J gene: TRBJ1-4
V gene: TRBV6-5
clone size: .
CDR3 protein: CASSGGSEKLFF
CDR3 DNA: TGTGCCAGCAGCGGCGGAAGTGAAAAACTGTTTTTT

D gene: .
J gene: TRBJ1-2
V gene: TRBV27
clone size: .
CDR3 protein: CASSYSGPGYGYTF
CDR3 DNA: TGTGCCAGCAGTTATTCAGGGCCGGGCTATGGCTACACCTTC

D gene: .
J gene: TRBJ2-5
V gene: TRBV27
clone size: .
CDR3 protein: CASSLRGTQYF
CDR3 DNA: TGTGCCAGCAGTTTACGGGGGACCCAGTACTTC

D gene: .
J gene: TRBJ2-5
V gene: TRBV12-3/TRBV12-4
clone size: .
CDR3 protein: CASSLGLETQYF
CDR3 DNA: TGTGCCAGCAGCCTCGGTTTGGAGACCCAGTACTTC

D gene: .
J gene: TRBJ2-2
V gene: TRBV7-3
clone size: .
CDR3 protein: CASSFGGLSTGELFF
CDR3 DNA: TGTGCCAGCAGCTTCGGAGGGTTGAGCACCGGGGAGCTGTTTTTT

D gene: .
J gene: TRBJ1-5
V gene: TRBV21-1
clone size: .
CDR3 protein: CASSKWRQGMMFQPQHF
CDR3 DNA: TGTGCCAGCAGCAAGTGGAGACAGGGAATGATGTTCCAGCCCCAGCATTTT

D gene: .
J gene: TRBJ1-5
V gene: TRBV6-2/TRBV6-3
clone size: .
CDR3 protein: CASSYGQGYNNQPQHF
CDR3 DNA: TGTGCCAGCAGTTACGGTCAGGGGTACAACAATCAGCCCCAGCATTTT

D gene: TRBD2
J gene: TRBJ2-3
V gene: TRBV9
clone size: once
CDR3 protein: CASSVESTAGTDTQYF
CDR3 DNA: TGTGCCAGCAGCGTAGAGAGCACAGCGGGGACAGATACGCAGTATTTT

D gene: TRBD1
J gene: TRBJ1-1
V gene: TRBV5-6
clone size: .
CDR3 protein: CASSEGQGWTEAFF
CDR3 DNA: TGTGCCAGCAGCGAGGGACAGGGGTGGACTGAAGCTTTCTTT

D gene: .
J gene: TRBJ1-2
V gene: TRBV7-2
clone size: .
CDR3 protein: CASSLGRTEGIGYTF
CDR3 DNA: TGTGCCAGCAGCTTAGGCAGGACGGAGGGGATAGGCTACACCTTC

D gene: TRBD2
J gene: TRBJ2-5
V gene: TRBV3-1/TRBV3-2
clone size: .
CDR3 protein: CASSQDSLKAGVRETQYF
CDR3 DNA: TGTGCCAGCAGCCAAGATAGCCTTAAAGCGGGGGTCAGGGAGACCCAGTACTTC

D gene: .
J gene: TRBJ2-5
V gene: TRBV9
clone size: .
CDR3 protein: CASSGEGGETQYF
CDR3 DNA: TGTGCCAGCAGCGGCGAAGGGGGAGAGACCCAGTACTTC

D gene: TRBD1
J gene: TRBJ1-1
V gene: TRBV4-2
clone size: .
CDR3 protein: CASSQDGRTGGMNTEAFF
CDR3 DNA: TGTGCCAGCAGCCAAGATGGGAGAACAGGGGGCATGAACACTGAAGCTTTCTTT

D gene: .
J gene: TRBJ1-2
V gene: TRBV28
clone size: few
CDR3 protein: CASAGWYGYTF
CDR3 DNA: TGTGCCAGCGCAGGGTGGTATGGCTACACCTTC

D gene: .
J gene: TRBJ2-1
V gene: TRBV5-1
clone size: .
CDR3 protein: CASSVTGSGEQFF
CDR3 DNA: TGCGCCAGCAGCGTCACAGGGAGTGGTGAGCAGTTCTTC

D gene: .
J gene: TRBJ1-5
V gene: TRBV19
clone size: .
CDR3 protein: CASSIVGGYSNQPQHF
CDR3 DNA: TGTGCCAGTAGTATTGTGGGGGGGTATAGCAATCAGCCCCAGCATTTT

D gene: TRBD1
J gene: TRBJ1-1
V gene: TRBV18
clone size: .
CDR3 protein: CASVKTTGGGTEAFF
CDR3 DNA: TGTGCCAGCGTTAAGACGACAGGGGGAGGGACTGAAGCTTTCTTT

D gene: .
J gene: TRBJ2-7
V gene: TRBV7-2
clone size: once
CDR3 protein: CASSQQNFRQYF
CDR3 DNA: TGTGCCAGCAGCCAACAGAACTTCAGGCAGTACTTC